Listed below are T cell receptor beta chains from one sample, sequenced in a study of T cell responses to AZD1222 COVID-19 vaccine. Sequenced by immunoSEQ multiplex PCR; TCRdb stores in-frame clones only, minus some. The sample consists of roughly 110,000 clones, 90% of them appearing once. Sequenced material: peripheral blood, taken on day 0 of AZD1222 vaccination. The receptors were gathered from an adult in good health. Each CDR3 is given with its conserved first and last residue.

J: TRBJ2-1; V: TRBV27; CDR3: CASTGGGGSSSYNEQFF
J: TRBJ2-7; V: TRBV5-4; CDR3: CASSLGGAGSGDEQYF
J: TRBJ2-3; V: TRBV5-1; CDR3: CASSLTGGWLGGDTQYF
J: TRBJ1-1; V: TRBV6-2/TRBV6-3; CDR3: CASSYWPVEAFF
J: TRBJ2-2; V: TRBV6-5; CDR3: CASSLNRGNTGELFF
J: TRBJ2-1; V: TRBV7-7; CDR3: CASSSGLAGVNEQFF
J: TRBJ1-1; V: TRBV9; CDR3: CASSDSHHRGDTEAFF
J: TRBJ1-2; V: TRBV10-3; CDR3: CAISDLAKGIHGYTF
J: TRBJ1-2; V: TRBV10-1; CDR3: CASSSGPRDGYTF
J: TRBJ2-1; V: TRBV10-1; CDR3: CASSPSGTSGGEQFF
J: TRBJ1-1; V: TRBV5-1; CDR3: CASRSGTSNTEAFF
J: TRBJ2-1; V: TRBV29-1; CDR3: CSVERSGSGRASEQFF
J: TRBJ2-7; V: TRBV28; CDR3: CASRSGPSYEQYF
J: TRBJ2-2; V: TRBV7-2; CDR3: CASSLGVGTSATGELFF
J: TRBJ2-1; V: TRBV7-3; CDR3: CASSLTGLAGFNEQFF
J: TRBJ1-5; V: TRBV9; CDR3: CASSVATNQPQHF
J: TRBJ2-1; V: TRBV6-5; CDR3: CASSPPTSGRHEQFF
J: TRBJ1-2; V: TRBV6-5; CDR3: CASSKSGTSHVGYTF
J: TRBJ2-1; V: TRBV2; CDR3: CASTSGLAGNEQFF
J: TRBJ2-1; V: TRBV5-1; CDR3: CASSLIERSSYNEQFF
J: TRBJ2-5; V: TRBV6-5; CDR3: CASSIGTGGRTQYF
J: TRBJ2-5; V: TRBV12-3/TRBV12-4; CDR3: CASSFSWQETQYF
J: TRBJ1-2; V: TRBV7-8; CDR3: CASRVTGGGGYTF
J: TRBJ2-5; V: TRBV3-1/TRBV3-2; CDR3: CASSQEGKDRGAQYF
J: TRBJ2-5; V: TRBV10-3; CDR3: CAISRDREETQYF